The 21 T cell receptor beta chains below come from one sample, sequenced in a study of blood T cell repertoires in COVID-19. Assay: immunoSEQ multiplex PCR; the TCRdb copy retains only in-frame clones and omits some. Here the sample spans about 20,000 clones, approximately 88% being singletons. The sample comprised peripheral blood. These receptors all stem from a man aged 80 or over with active or convalescent COVID-19.

The chain couples TRBV7-2 to TRBJ1-6, with 11 positions matching TRBD1. The V gene's germline CDR1 is SGHTA and CDR2 FQGNSA. V lost 5 bases, J lost 4 bases, and 10 bases stayed unmatched. This CDR3 has 18 residues. The CDR3 nucleotides read TGTGCCAGCAGCCGGTACGGGACAGGGGGTGCTTATAATTCACCCCTCCACTTT. It codes for CASSRYGTGGAYNSPLHF.

The chain combines TRBV6-5 with TRBJ1-1, with unresolved D. CDR1 is MNHEY, CDR2 SVGAGI, per germline. This CDR3 has 13 amino acids. Trimming removed 9 bases at V and 6 bases at J, with 17 bases between. The CDR3 reads CASVGLSGAEAFF. The DNA of the CDR3 is TGTGCCAGTGTAGGGCTTTCCGGGGCTGAAGCTTTCTTT.

J is TRBJ2-3 and V is TRBV19; the match to TRBD2 covers 12 bases. The CDR3 sequence is 16 residues long. J gave up 3 bases and V 1 base, and 2 bases lay outside the gene matches. Germline V gives CDR1 LNHDA, CDR2 SQIVND (reference sequence). Here the CDR3 DNA reads TGTGCCAGTAGTATAGGGACTAGCGGGGTGACAGATACGCAGTATTTT. Protein: CASSIGTSGVTDTQYF.

This clone appeared a single time. The chain combines TRBV6-5 with TRBJ2-5, with a weak D call TRBD1 (5 bases). Germline CDR1 and CDR2: MNHEY and SVGAGI. The V and J ends lost 9 bases and 5 bases respectively, with 13 bases between them. The CDR3 extends over 12 amino acids. CDR3 DNA sequence: TGTGCCAGTAGGGGTATCAGCGAGACCCAGTACTTC. This translates into CASRGISETQYF.

The chain recombines TRBV19 with TRBJ2-5, with D possibly TRBD1 on 5 matching bases. CDR3 length: 16 residues. Per germline, CDR1 LNHDA and CDR2 SQIVND (reference sequence). Trimming removed 3 bases at V and 2 bases at J, with 16 bases between. The CDR3 DNA reads TGTGCCAGTAGTATTTCTTACAGGCGTCTACAAGAGACCCAGTACTTC. Translated: CASSISYRRLQETQYF.

J is TRBJ2-1 and V is TRBV19; the match to TRBD1 covers 7 bases. The V segment lost 7 bases and the J segment 5 bases; nucleotides outside the gene matches: 8. This CDR3 region has 14 residues. Germline V lookup: CDR1 LNHDA, CDR2 SQIVND (reference sequence). This CDR3 reads CASKGTVRNNEQFF. The CDR3 region has the DNA TGTGCCAGTAAGGGGACAGTAAGGAACAATGAGCAGTTCTTC.

A few counts support this clone. The chain employs TRBV7-9 and TRBJ1-6; 8 bases match TRBD1. This CDR3 has 16 amino acids. After removal of 6 bases from V and 3 bases from J, the junction contained 7 bases not matched to a gene. Germline V gene lookup returns CDR1 SEHNR and CDR2 FQNEAQ (reference sequence). The CDR3 here is CASSSGQGFYNSPLHF. The CDR3 DNA sequence: TGTGCCAGCAGTTCTGGACAGGGTTTCTATAATTCACCCCTCCACTTT.

This sequence joins TRBV21-1 and TRBJ2-1; the table's D call TRBD1 went unverified against the DNA. TRBV21-1 constitutes a pseudogene. The CDR3 contains 12 residues. The CDR3 reads CASSWPRPEQFF. In DNA, the CDR3 is TGTGCCAGCAGCTGGCCCCGTCCTGAGCAGTTCTTC.

The rearrangement joins TRBV18 to TRBJ2-1, with TRBD2 matching over 11 bases. This CDR3 has 16 residues. Germline V gene sequence: CDR1 KGHSH, CDR2 LQKENI. After removal of 0 bases from V and 5 bases from J, the junction contained 3 bases not matched to a gene. CDR3 amino acids: CASSPPTSGTHNEQFF. CDR3 nucleotides: TGTGCCAGCTCACCACCGACTAGCGGGACCCACAATGAGCAGTTCTTC.

The gene calls are TRBV5-6 and TRBJ2-6; D is unresolved. This CDR3 contains 14 residues. Trimming left V 3 bases short and J 3 bases short, with 7 bases between. Germline V gives CDR1 SGHDT, CDR2 YYEEEE. The CDR3 protein is CASSSDFGANVLTF. The CDR3 nucleotides are TGTGCCAGCAGCTCCGACTTTGGGGCCAACGTCCTGACTTTC.

This chain joins TRBV18 and TRBJ1-3, with 9 positions matching TRBD1. Trimming cost V 6 bases and J 4 bases; bases outside gene matches: 4. CDR1 KGHSH and CDR2 LQKENI come from the germline V gene. CDR3 length: 14 residues. In nucleotides, the CDR3 is TGTGCCAGCTCCGAGGACAGGGGCGGAAACACCATATATTTT. Translating gives CASSEDRGGNTIYF.

The chain employs TRBV7-2 and TRBJ1-6; D unresolved. Germline CDR1 reads SGHTA; CDR2 reads FQGNSA. The V end lost 1 base, the J end lost 5 bases, and 12 bases lay between the germline ends. The CDR3 covers 16 residues. The CDR3 sequence is CASSLEGRADNSPLHF. CDR3 sequence (DNA): TGTGCCAGCAGCTTAGAGGGCAGAGCGGATAATTCACCCCTCCACTTT.

The chain is built from TRBV19 and TRBJ2-2, with TRBD1 matching over 8 bases. Germline assignment: CDR1 LNHDA and CDR2 SQIVND (reference sequence). Unmatched junction bases numbered 11, after V lost 10 bases and J lost 1 base. The CDR3 spans 16 residues. CDR3 region: CATIQQTGVNTGELFF. Here the CDR3 DNA reads TGTGCCACCATTCAACAGACAGGGGTGAACACCGGGGAGCTGTTTTTT. The complete variable domain, with remaining parts taken from reference TRBV19 and TRBJ2-2, reads DGGITQSPKYLFRKEGQNVTLSCEQNLNHDAMYWYRQDPGQGLRLIYYSQIVNDFQKGDIAEGYSVSREKKESFPLTVTSAQKNPTAFYLCATIQQTGVNTGELFFGEGSRLTVL.

This clone is judged medium-sized. CDR3 sequence: CASSETSGGTYEQYF. The CDR3 region has the DNA TGCGCCAGCAGCGAGACTAGCGGGGGAACCTACGAGCAGTACTTC. V usage is TRBV5-1 and J usage is TRBJ2-7; TRBD2 matches 12 bases. Looked up from germline, CDR1 is SGHRS and CDR2 is YFSETQ. After removal of 4 bases from V and 2 bases from J, the junction contained 4 bases not matched to a gene. The CDR3 consists of 15 residues.

The CDR3: CASINHSPATEAFF. CDR3 sequence (DNA): TGTGCCAGCATCAACCATAGCCCAGCCACTGAAGCTTTCTTT. V usage is TRBV28 and J usage is TRBJ1-1, with D uncertain. Germline loops: CDR1 MDHEN, CDR2 SYDVKM. Trimming removed 7 bases at V and 4 bases at J, with 16 bases between. CDR3 length: 14 amino acids.

The rearrangement uses TRBV24-1 and TRBJ2-3; TRBD2 matches at 11 bases. The V and J ends lost 7 bases and 7 bases, in that order; junction bases with no gene match: 6. Germline-derived CDR1 and CDR2 are KGHDR and SFDVKD. The CDR3 sequence is 14 residues long. CDR3 protein: CATSTSGGGNTQYF. CDR3 coding DNA: TGTGCCACCAGCACTAGCGGGGGCGGGAATACGCAGTATTTT.

The V gene is TRBV11-2, the J gene TRBJ1-4; D gene ambiguous. Trimming removed 4 bases from V and 8 bases from J, with 11 bases in between. The CDR3 totals 13 residues. Germline V CDR1 and CDR2: SGHAT, FQNNGV. The CDR3 DNA follows: TGTGCCAGCAGCTGGGCAGGAGGAGAAAAACTGTTTTTT. Translating gives CASSWAGGEKLFF.

The rearrangement uses TRBV6-6 and TRBJ1-6; TRBD1 is a possible D gene (5 bases). Trimming took off 4 bases at V and 6 bases at J, with 10 bases between the two ends. Germline V CDR1 and CDR2: MNHNY, SVGAGI (reference sequence). This CDR3 is 14 amino acids long. CDR3 sequence reads: CASSSEQANSPLHF. In DNA, the CDR3 is TGTGCCAGCAGTTCGGAACAGGCTAATTCACCCCTCCACTTT.

The V and J genes are TRBV7-3 and TRBJ2-2, with TRBD1 as a possible D gene (6 bases). This CDR3 is 13 amino acids long. The V end lost 8 bases, the J end lost 3 bases, and 10 bases lay between the germline ends. Germline assignment: CDR1 SGHTA and CDR2 FQGTGA. The CDR3 DNA sequence: TGTGCCAGCTCCGGACAGCACACCGGGGAGCTGTTTTTT. It is translated as CASSGQHTGELFF.

The J gene is TRBJ1-2, the V gene TRBV19; D ambiguous. The V end lost 5 bases, the J end lost 2 bases, and 12 bases lay between the germline ends. The CDR3 contains 14 residues. Germline assignment: CDR1 LNHDA and CDR2 SQIVND (reference sequence). CDR3 nucleotide sequence: TGTGCCAGTAGTCCGCATATGCGGAACTATGGCTACACCTTC. Protein sequence: CASSPHMRNYGYTF.

The CDR3 spells CSASPGMNTEAFF. The DNA of the CDR3 is TGCAGTGCTAGTCCGGGAATGAACACTGAAGCTTTCTTT. V gene TRBV20-1 combines with J gene TRBJ1-1; no definite D call. The CDR3 has 13 amino acids. Germline assignment: CDR1 DFQATT and CDR2 SNEGSKA (reference sequence). The V and J ends lost 3 bases and 0 bases respectively, with 8 bases between them.